The source of this TCR beta chain is a study of cytomegalovirus exposure and HLA in healthy donors. Both 60 Vbeta primers and 13 Jbeta primers went into the PCR. Repertoires were generated with immunoSEQ multiplex PCR, while TCRdb's copy carries only in-frame clones and drops some. This listing includes 150,000 or so clones. V shed 4 bases and J 10 bases; nucleotides not matched to a gene: 9. The CDR3 is 15 residues long. Germline V CDR1 and CDR2: MNHNS, SASEGT. Sequenced material: PBMCs. The chain has TRBV6-1 and TRBJ1-6; 8 nucleotides align to TRBD1. This TCR was recovered from a woman aged 45-60 years in good health and CMV-seronegative. This CDR3 reads CASSGDRSHGSPLHF. In DNA, the CDR3 is TGTGCCAGCAGTGGGGACAGGTCCCACGGATCACCCCTCCACTTT.